Listed below are T cell receptor beta chains from one sample, sequenced in a study of blood T cell repertoires in COVID-19. The protocol was immunoSEQ multiplex PCR, while the TCRdb copy is restricted to in-frame clones and leaves out a portion. There are around 100,000 clones in the sample; 70% to 85% occur only once, and 20% to 25% lies in the top ten. Sequencing was carried out using peripheral blood. The receptors were sampled from a man between 65 and 85 years old with active or convalescent COVID-19. The CDR3 runs from the conserved cysteine through the conserved F or W. The order of the fields is CDR3 protein, CDR3 DNA, V gene, clone size, D gene, J gene. The D gene is left open where the match is weak. Size is stated for part of the rows, as once, few or many counts, or as a class when the clone is expanded.

CDR3 protein: CASRDRRNYGYTF; CDR3 DNA: TGTGCCAGCAGGGACAGGCGGAACTATGGCTACACCTTC; V gene: TRBV6-5; clone size: few; D gene: TRBD1; J gene: TRBJ1-2
CDR3 protein: CAISEWQIQETQYF; CDR3 DNA: TGTGCCATCAGTGAGTGGCAGATCCAAGAGACCCAGTACTTC; V gene: TRBV10-3; clone size: -; D gene: -; J gene: TRBJ2-5
CDR3 protein: CASSLRGTWTPGADTQYF; CDR3 DNA: TGTGCCAGCAGCTTGAGGGGTACATGGACCCCGGGGGCAGATACGCAGTATTTT; V gene: TRBV5-5; clone size: -; D gene: -; J gene: TRBJ2-3
CDR3 protein: CASSIQGTGYTYEQYF; CDR3 DNA: TGTGCCAGTAGTATTCAGGGGACAGGCTATACCTACGAGCAGTACTTC; V gene: TRBV19; clone size: -; D gene: TRBD1; J gene: TRBJ2-7
CDR3 protein: CASSGQGMANEKLFF; CDR3 DNA: TGCGCCAGCAGCGGACAGGGTATGGCTAATGAAAAACTGTTTTTT; V gene: TRBV5-1; clone size: -; D gene: TRBD1; J gene: TRBJ1-4
CDR3 protein: CASPGQGAGNSPLHF; CDR3 DNA: TGTGCCAGCCCGGGACAGGGGGCAGGTAATTCACCCCTCCACTTT; V gene: TRBV19; clone size: -; D gene: TRBD1; J gene: TRBJ1-6
CDR3 protein: CASSLRVDEQYF; CDR3 DNA: TGCGCCAGCAGCTTACGAGTCGACGAGCAGTACTTC; V gene: TRBV5-1; clone size: -; D gene: -; J gene: TRBJ2-7
CDR3 protein: CASSLGPPSEQFF; CDR3 DNA: TGTGCTAGCAGCTTAGGACCACCTAGTGAGCAGTTCTTC; V gene: TRBV7-7; clone size: -; D gene: -; J gene: TRBJ2-1
CDR3 protein: CAWTSGEAYEQYF; CDR3 DNA: TGTGCCTGGACTAGCGGGGAGGCCTACGAGCAGTACTTC; V gene: TRBV30; clone size: -; D gene: TRBD2; J gene: TRBJ2-7
CDR3 protein: CASSPWASGNTGELFF; CDR3 DNA: TGTGCCAGCTCACCATGGGCTAGCGGCAACACCGGGGAGCTGTTTTTT; V gene: TRBV18; clone size: -; D gene: TRBD2; J gene: TRBJ2-2
CDR3 protein: CATSIQRNYGYTF; CDR3 DNA: TGTGCCACCAGTATTCAGAGGAACTATGGCTACACCTTC; V gene: TRBV24-1; clone size: -; D gene: -; J gene: TRBJ1-2
CDR3 protein: CATSRTGSYEKLFF; CDR3 DNA: TGTGCCACCAGCAGAACCGGGTCCTATGAAAAACTGTTTTTT; V gene: TRBV15; clone size: few; D gene: -; J gene: TRBJ1-4
CDR3 protein: CAISESGTDNQPQHF; CDR3 DNA: TGTGCCATCAGTGAGTCCGGGACAGACAATCAGCCCCAGCATTTT; V gene: TRBV10-3; clone size: once; D gene: TRBD1; J gene: TRBJ1-5
CDR3 protein: CASGPGTSGDTDTQYF; CDR3 DNA: TGTGCTAGTGGGCCGGGGACTAGCGGGGACACAGATACGCAGTATTTT; V gene: TRBV12-5; clone size: -; D gene: TRBD2; J gene: TRBJ2-3
CDR3 protein: CASSRGNQPQHF; CDR3 DNA: TGTGCCAGCAGTAGGGGGAATCAGCCCCAGCATTTT; V gene: TRBV28; clone size: -; D gene: -; J gene: TRBJ1-5
CDR3 protein: CASSPRQGTSYGYTF; CDR3 DNA: TGCGCCAGCAGCCCAAGACAGGGGACGTCCTATGGCTACACCTTC; V gene: TRBV5-1; clone size: -; D gene: TRBD1; J gene: TRBJ1-2
CDR3 protein: CASSQDRGHQTDTQYF; CDR3 DNA: TGCGCCAGCAGCCAAGATAGGGGGCATCAGACAGATACGCAGTATTTT; V gene: TRBV4-1; clone size: -; D gene: TRBD1; J gene: TRBJ2-3
CDR3 protein: CASSQDWGAGDTDTQYF; CDR3 DNA: TGCGCCAGCAGCCAAGATTGGGGCGCGGGGGACACAGATACGCAGTATTTT; V gene: TRBV4-1; clone size: -; D gene: TRBD2; J gene: TRBJ2-3
CDR3 protein: CASSSTGGSGANVLTF; CDR3 DNA: TGCGCCAGCAGCTCGACCGGGGGCTCTGGGGCCAACGTCCTGACTTTC; V gene: TRBV5-1; clone size: -; D gene: -; J gene: TRBJ2-6
CDR3 protein: CASSASAYSYEQYF; CDR3 DNA: TGTGCCAGCAGTGCTAGCGCTTACTCCTACGAGCAGTACTTC; V gene: TRBV6-2/TRBV6-3; clone size: -; D gene: -; J gene: TRBJ2-7
CDR3 protein: CASSLPLVAGEVYEQYF; CDR3 DNA: TGTGCCAGCAGCTTGCCCCTGGTCGCGGGAGAGGTCTACGAGCAGTACTTC; V gene: TRBV5-4; clone size: -; D gene: TRBD2; J gene: TRBJ2-7
CDR3 protein: CASSEAQFNTGELFF; CDR3 DNA: TGTGCCAGCAGTGAAGCCCAATTTAACACCGGGGAGCTGTTTTTT; V gene: TRBV6-1; clone size: -; D gene: -; J gene: TRBJ2-2
CDR3 protein: CASSSSGRELNEQFF; CDR3 DNA: TGCGCCAGCAGCAGTAGCGGGAGAGAATTGAATGAGCAGTTCTTC; V gene: TRBV5-1; clone size: -; D gene: TRBD2; J gene: TRBJ2-1
CDR3 protein: CASSLGITEAFF; CDR3 DNA: TGTGCCAGCAGTTTAGGTATCACTGAAGCTTTCTTT; V gene: TRBV12-3/TRBV12-4; clone size: once; D gene: -; J gene: TRBJ1-1
CDR3 protein: CASSQMGTGSYEQYF; CDR3 DNA: TGTGCCAGCAGCCAAATGGGGACAGGGTCCTACGAGCAGTACTTC; V gene: TRBV3-1/TRBV3-2; clone size: -; D gene: TRBD1; J gene: TRBJ2-7
CDR3 protein: CAWSVLGAEETQYF; CDR3 DNA: TGTGCCTGGAGTGTACTGGGGGCTGAAGAGACCCAGTACTTC; V gene: TRBV30; clone size: -; D gene: -; J gene: TRBJ2-5
CDR3 protein: CASRTTSQLEEKLFF; CDR3 DNA: TGTGCCAGCAGGACAACATCCCAACTAGAGGAAAAACTGTTTTTT; V gene: TRBV6-5; clone size: -; D gene: -; J gene: TRBJ1-4
CDR3 protein: CASSVQQGWNSPLHF; CDR3 DNA: TGTGCCAGCAGCGTACAGCAGGGGTGGAATTCACCCCTCCACTTT; V gene: TRBV9; clone size: -; D gene: -; J gene: TRBJ1-6
CDR3 protein: CASSSVHRMGSTEAFF; CDR3 DNA: TGTGCCAGCAGCTCAGTCCACAGGATGGGGTCTACTGAAGCTTTCTTT; V gene: TRBV11-2; clone size: -; D gene: -; J gene: TRBJ1-1
CDR3 protein: CASSLRDRDNSPLHF; CDR3 DNA: TGTGCCAGCAGTTTGCGGGACAGGGACAATTCACCCCTCCACTTT; V gene: TRBV28; clone size: -; D gene: TRBD1; J gene: TRBJ1-6
CDR3 protein: CASSFGAGTSGPSSYNEQFF; CDR3 DNA: TGTGCCAGCAGCTTTGGCGCGGGGACTAGCGGTCCGAGCTCCTACAATGAGCAGTTCTTC; V gene: TRBV11-3; clone size: few; D gene: TRBD2; J gene: TRBJ2-1
CDR3 protein: CASSQGGLRYQETQYF; CDR3 DNA: TGTGCCAGCAGCCAAGGGGGCCTTCGGTACCAAGAGACCCAGTACTTC; V gene: TRBV14; clone size: -; D gene: -; J gene: TRBJ2-5
CDR3 protein: CASREGFYNEQFF; CDR3 DNA: TGTGCCAGCAGGGAGGGGTTCTACAATGAGCAGTTCTTC; V gene: TRBV6-5; clone size: -; D gene: -; J gene: TRBJ2-1
CDR3 protein: CASSPSTGANTEAFF; CDR3 DNA: TGTGCCAGCAGCCCCTCGACAGGGGCGAACACTGAAGCTTTCTTT; V gene: TRBV4-2; clone size: medium-sized; D gene: TRBD1; J gene: TRBJ1-1
CDR3 protein: CASSRRELGWEANYEQYF; CDR3 DNA: TGTGCCAGCAGCAGGCGGGAGCTGGGATGGGAGGCTAACTACGAGCAGTACTTC; V gene: TRBV21-1; clone size: -; D gene: -; J gene: TRBJ2-7
CDR3 protein: CASSFSSQETQYF; CDR3 DNA: TGTGCCAGCAGTTTTAGCTCTCAAGAGACCCAGTACTTC; V gene: TRBV28; clone size: -; D gene: -; J gene: TRBJ2-5
CDR3 protein: CASSSSGIMNTQYF; CDR3 DNA: TGTGCCAGCAGTTCTAGCGGGATAATGAATACGCAGTATTTT; V gene: TRBV7-2; clone size: -; D gene: TRBD2; J gene: TRBJ2-3